These 3 T cell receptor beta chains were sequenced from one sample in a study of T cells in Graves' hyperthyroidism and ophthalmopathy (dated by TCRdb to the late 2010s). Library construction relied on multiplex PCR. The run used an Illumina HiSeq 2000. Amplification of TCR beta CDR3 regions was carried out from RNA transcripts. The TCR CDR3 was subjected to a first round of RT-PCR using the HTBI primer set and the Qiagen OneStep RT-PCR kit. TCRdb trimmed the raw reads at Q25, called clones with MiXCR and kept productive beta chains. Records with the same CDR3 protein are collapsed into one entry carrying the most frequent genes and DNA. The sample table records approximately 740,000 distinct CDR3 sequences; 14% of these occur just once. Around 9.6% of the sample goes to the ten largest clones. The sample comprised blood. Source of these receptors: a woman aged 18-29 years with Graves' hyperthyroidism.

V gene TRBV4-1 combines with J gene TRBJ2-5, with D hard to call. The CDR3 totals 15 residues. Trimming took 0 bases from V and 7 from J, leaving 15 bases between them. Looked up from germline, CDR1 is MGHRA and CDR2 is YSYEKL. This CDR3 reads CASSQEYSRLGTQYF. The CDR3 DNA reads TGCGCCAGCAGCCAAGAATATTCTAGGCTTGGGACCCAGTACTTC.

The table lists this clonotype with many counts. The chain has TRBV9 and TRBJ2-1; no clear D. Per the germline V gene, CDR1 is SGDLS and CDR2 is YYNGEE. There are 14 residues in the CDR3. Trimming took 0 bases from V and 8 from J, leaving 12 bases between them. CDR3 nucleotides: TGTGCCAGCAGCGTAGACAACCCCGGATATGAGCAGTTCTTC. As protein: CASSVDNPGYEQFF.

This clonotype occurred a few times. CDR3 in DNA: TGTGCCACCAGTGATCCTCGTGGACAAGTCGTCGGGGAGCTGTTTTTT. The encoded protein is CATSDPRGQVVGELFF. The chain has TRBV24-1 and TRBJ2-2, with a weak D call TRBD1 (5 bases). Trimming stripped 3 bases from V and 7 bases from J, with 17 bases between. This CDR3 comprises 16 residues. Per germline, CDR1 KGHDR and CDR2 SFDVKD.